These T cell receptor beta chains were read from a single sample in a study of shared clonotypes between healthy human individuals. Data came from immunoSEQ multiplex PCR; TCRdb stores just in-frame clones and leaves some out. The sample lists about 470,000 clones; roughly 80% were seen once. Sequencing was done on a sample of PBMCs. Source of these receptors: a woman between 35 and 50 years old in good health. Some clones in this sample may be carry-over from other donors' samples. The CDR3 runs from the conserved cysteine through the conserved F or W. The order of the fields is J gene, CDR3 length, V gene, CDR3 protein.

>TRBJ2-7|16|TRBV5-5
CASSLGRTSDSYEQYF
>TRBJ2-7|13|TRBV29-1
CSVEVGGSYEQYF
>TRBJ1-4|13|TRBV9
CASSQGVAEKLFF
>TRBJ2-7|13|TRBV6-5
CASSYTPTREQYF
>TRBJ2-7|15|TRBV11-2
CASSPLAGGPYEQYF
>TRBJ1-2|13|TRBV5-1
CASSSQGGYGYTF
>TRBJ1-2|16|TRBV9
CASSVDPGQTNYGYTF
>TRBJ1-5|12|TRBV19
CASSIARQPQHF
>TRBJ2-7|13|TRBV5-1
CASSRGSRGEQYF
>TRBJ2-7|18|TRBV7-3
CASSLTGGGAGGPPEQYF
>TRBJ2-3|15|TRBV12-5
CASGPGLAGTDTQYF
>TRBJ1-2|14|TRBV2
CASSERGPNYGYTF
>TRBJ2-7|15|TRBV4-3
CASSQVYSGSYEQYF
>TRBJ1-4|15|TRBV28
CASRDYRGPNEKLFF
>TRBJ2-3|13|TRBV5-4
CASSPPPWDTQYF
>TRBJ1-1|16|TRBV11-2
CASSLASGGVGTEAFF
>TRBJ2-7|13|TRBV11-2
CASSLGGLTEQYF
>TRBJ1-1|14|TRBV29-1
CSVVRGNMNTEAFF
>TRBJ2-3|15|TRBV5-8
CASSKGTGPSDTQYF
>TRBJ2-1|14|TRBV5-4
CASSAGLASNEQFF
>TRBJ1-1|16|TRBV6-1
CASSERRRQALTEAFF
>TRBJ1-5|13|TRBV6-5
CASSSTERQPQHF
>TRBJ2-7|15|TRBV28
CASSAVGLNSYEQYF
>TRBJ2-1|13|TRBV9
CASSLQTVNEQFF
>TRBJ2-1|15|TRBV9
CASSVAGGRGNEQFF
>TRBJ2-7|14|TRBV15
CATSREWSIHEQYF
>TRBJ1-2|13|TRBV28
CASRRLINYGYTF
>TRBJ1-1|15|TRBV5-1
CASRTGAALNTEAFF
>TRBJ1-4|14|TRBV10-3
CAISDGGLGEKLFF
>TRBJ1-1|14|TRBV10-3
CAISEPGRATEAFF
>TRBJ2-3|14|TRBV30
CAWGGTTSTDTQYF
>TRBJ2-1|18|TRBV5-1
CASSLQPSGPSSYNEQFF
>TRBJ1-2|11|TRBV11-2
CASSKTLGYTF
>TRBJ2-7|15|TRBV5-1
CASSLTGTGVGEQYF
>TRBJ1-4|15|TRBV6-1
CASSVSQATNEKLFF
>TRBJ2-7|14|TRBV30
CAWRPLAATYEQYF
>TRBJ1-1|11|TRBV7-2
CASSFYTEAFF
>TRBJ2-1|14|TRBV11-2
CASSSQLDYNEQFF
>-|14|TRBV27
CASSFHRRAYEQYF
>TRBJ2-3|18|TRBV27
CASSSRGTSGSFTDTQYF
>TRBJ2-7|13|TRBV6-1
CASSEGRSSEQYF
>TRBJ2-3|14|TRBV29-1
CSVVLAGVGDTQYF
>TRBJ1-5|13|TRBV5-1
CASSLDGNQPQHF
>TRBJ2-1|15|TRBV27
CASRIHRDSYNEQFF
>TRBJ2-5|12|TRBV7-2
CASSFRRETQYF
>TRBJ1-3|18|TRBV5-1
CASSPGDLTGISGNTIYF
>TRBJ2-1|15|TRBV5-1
CASRSGTSVYNEQFF
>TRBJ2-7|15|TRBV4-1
CASSLTGTDGYEQYF
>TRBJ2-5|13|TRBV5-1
CASSLGAQETQYF
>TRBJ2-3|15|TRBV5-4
CASSARVADTDTQYF
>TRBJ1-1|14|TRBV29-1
CSVGTPGINTEAFF
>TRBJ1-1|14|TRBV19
CASSMIVEQGEAFF
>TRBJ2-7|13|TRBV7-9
CASSPGTSDEQYF
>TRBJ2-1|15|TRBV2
CASLLGQLPNNEQFF
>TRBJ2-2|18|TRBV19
CASSSHLGQVTNTGELFF